This passage covers 22 T cell receptor beta chains from one sample sequenced in a study of cytomegalovirus exposure and HLA in healthy donors. The study ran its PCR with 60 Vbeta and 13 Jbeta primers. Sequencing used immunoSEQ multiplex PCR; TCRdb keeps in-frame clones, though not all of them. Of some 93,000 clones listed, approximately 9% are singletons. The sample was PBMCs. These receptors originate from a man aged 45-60 years in good health and CMV-seropositive.

The sample holds a few counts of this clone. The chain combines TRBV19 with TRBJ1-4; possibly TRBD1 for D (6 bases). The CDR3 length is 15 residues. CDR1 LNHDA and CDR2 SQIVND come from the germline V gene (reference sequence). Trimming removed 7 bases at V and 8 bases at J, with 20 bases between. The CDR3 DNA is TGTGCCAGTACACTCAGACAGGTTACGGGGGAAAAACTGTTTTTT. Its translation: CASTLRQVTGEKLFF.

The chain uses TRBV28 and TRBJ1-2, with 8 bases fitting TRBD1. CDR1 is MDHEN and CDR2 is SYDVKM in the germline V gene. V trimming: 5 bases; J trimming: 4 bases; junction bases outside the gene matches: 9. This CDR3 spans 15 amino acids. In DNA form, the CDR3 reads TGTGCCAGCAGTCCAGGACAGGGCGGCGGCTATGGCTACACCTTC. Protein sequence: CASSPGQGGGYGYTF.

The V call is TRBV6-5, the J call TRBJ2-7, with D possibly being TRBD1 (5 bases). The CDR3 runs to 13 residues. Per the germline V gene, CDR1 is MNHEY and CDR2 is SVGAGI. The V end was cut by 0 bases, the J end by 5 bases, with 8 bases between. CDR3 sequence: CASSYSRTHEQYF. CDR3 coding DNA: TGTGCCAGCAGTTACTCGAGGACACACGAGCAGTACTTC.

This clone was seen only a few times. The chain links TRBV25-1 to TRBJ1-1; tentative D call: TRBD1 (5 bases). Germline-derived CDR1 and CDR2 are MGHDK and SYGVNS. The ends were cut back, 3 bases at V and 3 bases at J, with 8 bases in the middle. The CDR3 extends over 13 amino acids. The CDR3 region is CASSDGGYTEAFF. In nucleotides, the CDR3 is TGTGCCAGCAGTGACGGGGGATACACTGAAGCTTTCTTT.

V is TRBV5-1 and J is TRBJ2-1; 8 nucleotides line up with TRBD2. Germline V gives CDR1 SGHRS, CDR2 YFSETQ. The CDR3 consists of 18 residues. V shed 1 base, J shed 4 bases, and the junction held 13 bases outside the gene matches. The chain's CDR3 is CASSLTPTSGRLYNEQFF. The CDR3 coding sequence is TGCGCCAGCAGCTTGACTCCTACGAGCGGGAGATTATACAATGAGCAGTTCTTC.

The rearrangement joins TRBV28 to TRBJ2-4; tentative D call: TRBD2 (5 bases). Germline lookup yields CDR1 MDHEN and CDR2 SYDVKM. The CDR3 has 15 residues. Trimming removed 2 bases at V and 0 bases at J, with 8 bases between. CDR3 residues: CASSLTGVAKNIQYF. The DNA for the CDR3 is TGTGCCAGCAGTTTAACCGGGGTAGCCAAAAACATTCAGTACTTC.

V gene TRBV6-5 combines with J gene TRBJ2-7, with a possible D match to TRBD2 (5 bases). This CDR3 contains 14 residues. The germline V gene has CDR1 MNHEY and CDR2 SVGAGI. Deletions cut 8 bases from V and 2 bases from J, with 16 bases between. The CDR3 is CASFRGPGAYEQYF. CDR3 nucleotides: TGTGCCAGCTTTCGGGGTCCTGGGGCCTACGAGCAGTACTTC.

This clone was counted only a few times. This sequence joins TRBV7-9 and TRBJ2-7; 7 nucleotides line up with TRBD1. V dropped 4 bases and J dropped 2; count of bases not matched to a gene: 2. The germline V gene has CDR1 SEHNR and CDR2 FQNEAQ (reference sequence). The CDR3 runs to 13 residues. In DNA form, the CDR3 reads TGTGCCAGCAGCTCGCAGGGGGCCTACGAGCAGTACTTC. This sequence encodes CASSSQGAYEQYF.

This clone occurred a few times. V gene TRBV12-5 combines with J gene TRBJ1-5; D call uncertain. CDR3 length: 17 residues. V was shortened by 3 bases and J by 4 bases, with 19 bases between the two germline ends. The germline V gene encodes CDR1 LGHNT and CDR2 FRNRAP. The CDR3 DNA sequence: TGTGCTAGTGGTTTTTCCTTGGGGAGGGAAGATAATCAGCCCCAGCATTTT. Amino acid sequence: CASGFSLGREDNQPQHF.

Concerning this clone: The sample contains more than one DNA sequence encoding this CDR3. The chain links TRBV5-4 to TRBJ1-6; 7 bases match TRBD1. The V segment lost 6 bases and the J segment 4 bases; nucleotides outside the gene matches: 7. Germline CDR1 is SGHNT and CDR2 is YYREEE (reference sequence). This CDR3 spans 15 amino acids. Here the CDR3 DNA reads TGTGCCAGCACACCCCCGGGACAGTATAATTCACCCCTCCACTTT. This translates into CASTPPGQYNSPLHF.

This clone was seen a few times. The V gene is TRBV11-2, the J gene TRBJ1-1, with D uncertain. Trimming cost V 1 base and J 1 base, with 13 bases left between them. The CDR3 runs 16 residues. Germline assignment: CDR1 SGHAT and CDR2 FQNNGV. CDR3 residues: CASSLGEARKNTEAFF. The CDR3 bases are TGTGCCAGCAGCTTAGGGGAGGCACGGAAGAACACTGAAGCTTTCTTT. The variable domain in full, with the rest retrieved from reference TRBV11-2 and TRBJ1-1, is EAGVAQSPRYKIIEKRQSVAFWCNPISGHATLYWYQQILGQGPKLLIQFQNNGVVDDSQLPKDRFSAERLKGVDSTLKIQPAKLEDSAVYLCASSLGEARKNTEAFFGQGTRLTVV.

J is TRBJ2-7 and V is TRBV7-8; 8 bases agree with TRBD1. Per germline, CDR1 SGHVS and CDR2 FQNEAQ. The CDR3 spans 16 residues. J gave up 7 bases and V 7 bases, and 18 bases lay outside the gene matches. CDR3 region: CASTLLRPGGAGEQYF. Written as DNA, the CDR3 is TGTGCCAGCACCCTCCTTAGGCCAGGGGGCGCAGGGGAGCAGTACTTC. Drawing the rest from reference TRBV7-8 and TRBJ2-7, the complete variable domain is GAGVSQSPRYKVAKRGQDVALRCDPISGHVSLFWYQQALGQGPEFLTYFQNEAQLDKSGLPSDRFFAERPEGSVSTLKIQRTQQEDSAVYLCASTLLRPGGAGEQYFGPGTRLTVT.

CDR3 sequence (DNA): TGTGCCTGTACTAGCGGGGCAGGGCCAGATACGCAGTATTTT. Its protein product is CACTSGAGPDTQYF. J is TRBJ2-3 and V is TRBV30; 10 bases match TRBD2. V lost 6 bases and J lost 4; bases outside the gene matches: 7. Germline V gene lookup returns CDR1 GTSNPN and CDR2 SVGIG (reference sequence). This CDR3 spans 14 amino acids.

This sequence joins TRBV7-2 and TRBJ2-3, with TRBD1 matching over 9 bases. Unmatched junction bases numbered 6, after V lost 1 base and J lost 4 bases. The CDR3 length is 16 residues. The V gene's germline CDR1 is SGHTA and CDR2 FQGNSA. The CDR3 spells CASSLGGQGKADTQYF. CDR3 DNA: TGTGCCAGCAGCTTAGGGGGACAGGGAAAGGCAGATACGCAGTATTTT.

This clone was picked up a small number of times. The CDR3 protein is CAWSPLTGPAPLHF. The CDR3 DNA reads TGTGCCTGGAGTCCACTCACAGGCCCGGCGCCCCTCCACTTT. The chain employs TRBV30 and TRBJ1-6, with D possibly TRBD1 on 5 matching bases. The ends were cut back, 2 bases at V and 13 bases at J, with 18 bases in the middle. The germline gives CDR1 GTSNPN, CDR2 SVGIG (reference sequence). This CDR3 comprises 14 residues.

This clone has just a few counts. The rearrangement links TRBV15 to TRBJ2-5, with 7 bases identical to TRBD2. Germline CDR1 and CDR2: LNHNV and YYDKDF (reference sequence). The junction had 2 bases not matched to a gene; V was cut back by 3 bases and J by 1 base. The CDR3 covers 14 residues. CDR3 in amino acids: CATSRSSGQETQYF. CDR3 coding DNA: TGTGCCACCAGCAGGTCTAGCGGCCAAGAGACCCAGTACTTC.

J is TRBJ2-3 and V is TRBV19; 8 bases line up with TRBD1. This CDR3 spans 15 amino acids. Germline V CDR1 and CDR2: LNHDA, SQIVND (reference sequence). V trimming: 6 bases; J trimming: 3 bases; junction bases outside the gene matches: 8. The CDR3 reads CASRSQGAGTDTQYF. The CDR3 region has the DNA TGTGCCAGTAGATCCCAGGGGGCCGGGACAGATACGCAGTATTTT.

This clone was counted only a few times. The identical CDR3 is also encoded by other nucleotide sequences in the sample. The chain uses TRBV29-1 and TRBJ1-4; D perhaps matches TRBD1 (5 bases). CDR3 length equals 13 residues. Trimming pared 4 bases from V and 5 bases from J, leaving 11 bases between. Germline V lookup: CDR1 SQVTM, CDR2 ANQGSEA. DNA for the CDR3: TGCAGCGTTGGGGAAGGGGCCAATGAAAAACTGTTTTTT. Translated, it gives CSVGEGANEKLFF.

The chain combines TRBV6-5 with TRBJ1-2, with D unresolved. V lost 4 bases to trimming and J lost 4 bases, with 4 bases between them. The CDR3 is 11 amino acids. Germline V gene data show CDR1 as MNHEY and CDR2 as SVGAGI. CDR3 in amino acids: CASSSGYGYTF. The DNA of the CDR3 is TGTGCCAGCAGTTCGGGCTATGGCTACACCTTC.

Many counts were recorded for this clone. The chain uses TRBV6-1 and TRBJ1-5; 9 positions match TRBD1. With V trimmed by 7 bases and J by 6 bases, 7 bases remained unmatched. The CDR3 covers 14 residues. Germline V gives CDR1 MNHNS, CDR2 SASEGT. DNA of the CDR3: TGTGCCAGCAAACCGGGACAGGGAGTTCAGCCCCAGCATTTT. The encoded protein is CASKPGQGVQPQHF.

V usage is TRBV30 and J usage is TRBJ2-7; D unresolved. Germline-derived CDR1 and CDR2 are GTSNPN and SVGIG (reference sequence). The CDR3 is 15 amino acids. The germline V and J ends were trimmed by 3 bases and 0 bases, with 15 bases remaining between them. The CDR3 spells CAWRYVGLGSYEQYF. In DNA form, the CDR3 reads TGTGCCTGGAGATACGTGGGCCTGGGCTCCTACGAGCAGTACTTC.

This clone has just a few counts. CDR3: CASIGASPPGTGELFF. The CDR3 region has the DNA TGTGCCAGCATAGGAGCTAGCCCACCAGGAACCGGGGAGCTGTTTTTT. The rearrangement links TRBV28 to TRBJ2-2, with D perhaps TRBD2 (5 bases). This CDR3 has 16 residues. V was clipped by 7 bases and J by 5 bases, with 20 bases between them. Looked up from germline, CDR1 is MDHEN and CDR2 is SYDVKM. The variable domain in full, with the rest retrieved from reference TRBV28 and TRBJ2-2, is DVKVTQSSRYLVKRTGEKVFLECVQDMDHENMFWYRQDPGLGLRLIYFSYDVKMKEKGDIPEGYSVSREKKERFSLILESASTNQTSMYLCASIGASPPGTGELFFGEGSRLTVL.